This T cell receptor (beta chain) comes out of a study of cytomegalovirus exposure and HLA in healthy donors. Study conclusions and caveats: Reportedly, TCR beta sequences accurately predicted HLA-A and HLA-B alleles in most subjects. High sensitivity and specificity were reportedly achieved when the classifier diagnosed cytomegalovirus status.

The PCR had 60 Vbeta and 13 Jbeta primers. Only in-frame clones appear in the TCRdb table, and some are missing; sequencing was by immunoSEQ multiplex PCR. The top ten clones hold approximately 0.7% of a sample with under 200,000 clones, 79% of them seen once. The CDR3 consists of 12 residues. The germline CDR1 and CDR2 sequences are SNHLY and FYNNEI. This clone was counted a single time. The antigen is not known. Relative to the germline gene, one junction end is altered; a read error may explain this. The sequence was collected from a middle-aged woman in good health and CMV-seronegative. Sequencing was done on a sample of PBMCs. The chain joins TRBV2 to TRBJ1-2; 9 bases align to TRBD1. In DNA form, the CDR3 reads TGTGCCAGCAGCGGGAAACGGGACAGGGTCGTCTTC. Translation: CASSGKRDRVVF.